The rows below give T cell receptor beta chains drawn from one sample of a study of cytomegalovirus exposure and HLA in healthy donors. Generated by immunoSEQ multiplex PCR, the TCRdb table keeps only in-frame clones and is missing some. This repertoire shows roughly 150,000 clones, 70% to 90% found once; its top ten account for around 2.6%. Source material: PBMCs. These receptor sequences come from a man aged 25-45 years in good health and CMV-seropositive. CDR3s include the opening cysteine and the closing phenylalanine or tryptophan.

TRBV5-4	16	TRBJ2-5	CASSLGRTGSGETQYF
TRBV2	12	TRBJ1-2	CASLGGRLGYTF
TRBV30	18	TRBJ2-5	CAWSVGYSGRPYQETQYF
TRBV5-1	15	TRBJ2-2	CASSSLPTLTGELFF
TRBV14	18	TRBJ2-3	CASSQPYLLAGEGDTQYF
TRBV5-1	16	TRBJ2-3	CASSLAGTGSTDTQYF
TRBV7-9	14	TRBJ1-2	CASSLWTGDYGYTF
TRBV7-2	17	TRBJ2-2	CASSFTRLAGVSGELFF
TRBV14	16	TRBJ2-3	CASSQGRDSYTDTQYF
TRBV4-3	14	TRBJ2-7	CASSQALDFYEQYF
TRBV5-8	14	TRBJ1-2	CASSSPPGLDGYTF
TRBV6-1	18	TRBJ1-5	CASSEDLDRELWESAQHF
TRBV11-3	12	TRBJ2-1	CASSLVGDEQFF
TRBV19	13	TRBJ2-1	CASSIVAGDEQFF
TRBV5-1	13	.	CASGRQGRYEQYF
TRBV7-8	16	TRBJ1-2	CASRRGGRAGAYGYTF
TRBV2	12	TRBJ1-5	CASRGGFLSQHF
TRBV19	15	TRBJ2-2	CASSGWEGLTGELFF
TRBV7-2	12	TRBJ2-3	CASSLAIDTQYF
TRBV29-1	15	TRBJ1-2	CSVDPSGTGSYGYTF
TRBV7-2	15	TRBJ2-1	CASSLSGRADNEQFF
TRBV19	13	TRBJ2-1	CASSRLAENEQFF
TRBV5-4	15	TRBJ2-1	CAGSLGGSGGNEQFF
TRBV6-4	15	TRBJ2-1	CASSDSGSSYNEQFF
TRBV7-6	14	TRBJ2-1	CASSLRSSYNEQFF
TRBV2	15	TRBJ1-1	CASIRHRDLNTEAFF
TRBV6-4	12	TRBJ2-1	CASRVVDNEQFF
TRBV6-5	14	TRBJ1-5	CASSYSGGSQPQHF
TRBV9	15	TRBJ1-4	CASSVGLGGTEKLFF
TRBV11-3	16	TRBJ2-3	CASSPRTGGFTDTQYF
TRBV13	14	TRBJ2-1	CASSLYWGVNEQFF
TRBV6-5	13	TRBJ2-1	CASSYSQVNEQFF
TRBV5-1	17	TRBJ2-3	CASSSFNANAPRDTQYF